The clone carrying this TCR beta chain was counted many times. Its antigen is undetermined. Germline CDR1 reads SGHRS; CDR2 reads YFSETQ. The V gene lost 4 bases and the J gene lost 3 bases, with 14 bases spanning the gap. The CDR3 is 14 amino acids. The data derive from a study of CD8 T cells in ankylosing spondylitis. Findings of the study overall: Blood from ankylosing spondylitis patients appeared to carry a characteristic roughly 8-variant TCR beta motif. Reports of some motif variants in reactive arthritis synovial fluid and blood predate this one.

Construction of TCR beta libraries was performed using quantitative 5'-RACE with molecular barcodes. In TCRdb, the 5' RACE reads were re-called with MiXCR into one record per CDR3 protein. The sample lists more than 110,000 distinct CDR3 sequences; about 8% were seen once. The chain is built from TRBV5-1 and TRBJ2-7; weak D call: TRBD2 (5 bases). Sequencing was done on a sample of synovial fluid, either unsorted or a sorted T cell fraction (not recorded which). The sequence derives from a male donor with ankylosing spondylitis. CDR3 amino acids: CASSPDPEGYEQYF. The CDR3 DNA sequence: TGCGCCAGCAGCCCGGATCCCGAGGGCTACGAGCAGTACTTC. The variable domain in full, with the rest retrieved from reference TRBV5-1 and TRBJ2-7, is KAGVTQTPRYLIKTRGQQVTLSCSPISGHRSVSWYQQTPGQGLQFLFEYFSETQRNKGNFPGRFSGRQFSNSRSEMNVSTLELGDSALYLCASSPDPEGYEQYFGPGTRLTVT.